Presented here are 15 T cell receptor beta chains from one specimen sequenced in a study of shared clonotypes between healthy human individuals. TCRdb's copy holds only in-frame clones and misses some; the assay was immunoSEQ multiplex PCR. Of 640,000 or so clones in the sample, about two thirds were seen once. The source material was memory CD4+ T cells sorted from blood. The subset here: CD45RA-negative fraction. These receptors were taken from a woman under 40 in good health.

V gene TRBV28 combines with J gene TRBJ1-5, with 7 bases lining up with TRBD1. The length of the CDR3 is 13 residues. The V and J ends lost 9 bases and 4 bases, in that order; junction bases with no gene match: 6. In germline, CDR1 is MDHEN, CDR2 SYDVKM. In nucleotides, the CDR3 is TGTGCCAGTCGGGACAGCCCAAATCAGCCCCAGCATTTT. Encoded protein: CASRDSPNQPQHF.

This clone appeared once. The V gene is TRBV10-3, the J gene TRBJ2-1; D gene unclear. The CDR3 length is 15 residues. Trimming removed 3 bases from V and 6 bases from J, with 15 bases in between. Germline V gene sequence: CDR1 ENHRY, CDR2 SYGVKD. CDR3 sequence reads: CAISEFAAASNEQFF. CDR3 coding DNA: TGTGCCATCAGTGAATTCGCGGCGGCGAGCAATGAGCAGTTCTTC.

This rearrangement joins TRBV6-5 to TRBJ1-3; D uncertain. Trimming cost V 3 bases and J 7 bases, with 4 bases left between them. CDR1 and CDR2 (germline): MNHEY, SVGAGI. The CDR3 runs to 11 residues. CDR3 nucleotides: TGTGCCAGCAGTTATTTCAACACCATATATTTT. Protein product: CASSYFNTIYF.

The V and J genes are TRBV11-1 and TRBJ2-7; TRBD1 agrees at 9 bases. The CDR3 totals 14 residues. Trimming took 1 base from V and 2 from J; bases not matched to a gene: 0. In germline, CDR1 is SGHAT, CDR2 FQDESV (reference sequence). The CDR3 loop reads CASSLGQGAYEQYF. In DNA form, the CDR3 reads TGTGCCAGCAGCTTAGGACAGGGGGCCTACGAGCAGTACTTC.

This clone has at least ten counts. At one end the junction does not follow the germline gene, possibly because of a read error. The CDR3 loop is CAGSSGTGTQYF. The DNA of the CDR3 is TGTGCCGGCTCGTCCGGGACAGGTACGCAGTATTTT. The gene calls are TRBV6-6 and TRBJ2-3; 8 nucleotides align to TRBD1. Germline values: CDR1 MNHNY, CDR2 SVGAGI (reference sequence). There are 12 residues in the CDR3.

Worth noting for this clone: In the same sample, other DNA sequences code for this CDR3. V usage is TRBV2 and J usage is TRBJ2-2; D remains unclear. The CDR3 spans 12 residues. Germline V lookup: CDR1 SNHLY, CDR2 FYNNEI. Trimming pared 6 bases from V and 3 bases from J, leaving 5 bases between. The CDR3 coding sequence is TGTGCCAGCAGCAAAGACACCGGGGAGCTGTTTTTT. It is translated as CASSKDTGELFF.

This rearrangement joins TRBV4-1 to TRBJ2-1, with TRBD2 matching 8 bases. The CDR3 has 17 amino acids. In germline, CDR1 is MGHRA, CDR2 YSYEKL. Unmatched junction bases numbered 11, after V lost 1 base and J lost 6 bases. The CDR3 here is CASSQGRGRNLVNEQFF. CDR3 coding DNA: TGCGCCAGCAGCCAAGGGCGCGGGAGGAACTTGGTCAATGAGCAGTTCTTC.

About this clone: A far larger clone is one base from this, pointing to a likely read error. Other DNA sequences in the sample encode the same CDR3. V is TRBV10-2 and J is TRBJ2-2, with unresolved D. The CDR3 sequence is 11 residues long. CDR1 WSHSY and CDR2 SAAADI come from the germline V gene. DNA of the CDR3: TGCGCTAGCAAGTCCACCGGGGAGCTGTTTTTT. It codes for CASKSTGELFF.

The V gene is TRBV27, the J gene TRBJ1-5, with D unclear. Trimming cost V 4 bases and J 1 base, with 8 bases left between them. There are 14 residues in the CDR3. Germline V gives CDR1 MNHEY, CDR2 SMNVEV (reference sequence). CDR3 DNA: TGTGCCAGCAGTTCACAACAGAGCAATCAGCCCCAGCATTTT. It encodes CASSSQQSNQPQHF.

This clone has only a few counts. V and J are TRBV6-6 and TRBJ1-2; 8 bases fit TRBD1. This CDR3 spans 13 amino acids. The trim removed 7 bases at V and 3 bases at J, leaving 4 bases unmatched. Germline V gene sequence: CDR1 MNHNY, CDR2 SVGAGI (reference sequence). In DNA, the CDR3 is TGTGCCAGCACCGGGACAGGAGACTATGGCTACACCTTC. This translates into CASTGTGDYGYTF.

The chain carries TRBV4-1 and TRBJ2-1; D possibly uses TRBD1 or TRBD2 (5 bases each). CDR1 is MGHRA, CDR2 YSYEKL, per germline. V gave up 0 bases and J gave up 4 bases, with 16 bases separating them. This CDR3 comprises 17 residues. This CDR3 reads CASSQDYLAGGYNEQFF. The CDR3 DNA reads as TGCGCCAGCAGCCAAGATTACCTAGCTGGGGGTTACAATGAGCAGTTCTTC.

Only one count was recorded for this clone. The V gene is TRBV19, the J gene TRBJ2-2, with a tentative D call TRBD2 (5 bases). The V gene's germline CDR1 is LNHDA and CDR2 SQIVND (reference sequence). CDR3 length: 13 amino acids. The V and J ends lost 7 bases and 6 bases respectively, with 12 bases between them. The CDR3, as DNA: TGTGCCAGTACCATCAGAGGGTCCGGGGAGCTGTTTTTT. This sequence encodes CASTIRGSGELFF.

The sample holds many counts of this clone. In the same sample, other DNA sequences code for this CDR3. The CDR3 here is CASSWVRGYEQYF. The DNA of the CDR3 is TGTGCCAGCAGTTGGGTGCGTGGGTACGAGCAGTACTTC. This chain joins TRBV27 and TRBJ2-7; D is undetermined. This CDR3 region has 13 residues. CDR1 is MNHEY and CDR2 is SMNVEV in the germline V gene (reference sequence). V lost 4 bases to trimming and J lost 4 bases, with 11 bases between them.

The chain is built from TRBV28 and TRBJ2-1; no clear D gene. V lost 4 bases, J lost 5 bases, and 21 bases lay in between. CDR1 and CDR2 (germline): MDHEN, SYDVKM. This CDR3 contains 17 residues. The CDR3 sequence: CASSSLPVFQPNNEQFF. CDR3 sequence (DNA): TGTGCCAGCAGTTCCTTACCGGTATTCCAACCTAACAATGAGCAGTTCTTC.

The J gene is TRBJ2-5, the V gene TRBV27; unclear D gene. V lost 6 bases to trimming and J lost 0 bases, with 8 bases between them. Germline V gives CDR1 MNHEY, CDR2 SMNVEV (reference sequence). CDR3 length: 13 amino acids. CDR3 in amino acids: CASRGVNQETQYF. For the CDR3, the DNA is TGTGCCAGCAGAGGAGTAAACCAAGAGACCCAGTACTTC.